This record covers a single T cell receptor beta chain. Its binding antigen is unknown. Base qualities are missing; no much larger clone stands one base away. The CDR3 regions of human TCRbeta chains were analyzed by immunosequencing. The study's processing was this. Repertoire TCRs were checked for matches against a reference library of SARS-CoV-2-specific TCRs that had been generated using the MIRA antigen-specificity platform. Breadth meant the fraction of unique TCRs that were SARS-CoV-2-associated, whereas depth meant the fraction of total T cells that were SARS-CoV-2-associated. Using the MIRA data, each spike-specific TCR was mapped to the spike region that the TCR reacts to and placed in a CD4 or CD8 class. Log10-transformed breadth and depth values were compared by one-way ANOVA with Sidak's multiple comparisons tests. Entries here come from immuneACCESS through TCRdb and include only in-frame sequences with V and J called. Some clones fail to appear in such tables; in the studies checked, an unresolved V gene covers under half of the shortfall, and the cause of the remainder is unknown. That table gives V, J and clone size, and the DNA gave D and trimming. A total of fewer than 150,000 clones appear in this sample, 87% of them only once. The ten biggest clones cover approximately 1.3% of the sample.

This sample stems from a study of T cell responses to AZD1222 COVID-19 vaccine (dated by TCRdb to the early 2020s). Some background on the complete study: AZD1222 recipients with second doses at about 4 weeks or about 12 weeks were pooled, because spike-specific TCR depth and breadth did not differ between schedules. TCR sequencing covered fewer than 250 trial participants: 207 given two doses of AZD1222 and approximately 25 given two doses of MenACWY control vaccine. Trial participants were enrolled by age into subgroups of 18-55, 56-69 and 70-plus years, and around 150, 28 and 57 TCR-sequenced participants, respectively, were included in these subgroups.

The time point label, read with the paper, signifies: baseline before first vaccination. Vaccinee samples were obtained from the UK trials COV001 and COV002, which included a single-blind randomized controlled phase 2/3 trial of AZD1222 (ChAdOx1 nCoV-19) in healthy adults. Trial participant PBMC samples were collected at day 0 and day 28 after the second dose for TCRbeta chain sequencing. From the germline V gene, CDR1 is MNHEY and CDR2 is SVGEGT. The CDR3 starts with the cysteine, ends with the phenylalanine, and has 18 residues. Left in the record is the CDR3 DNA by itself, 54 bases read in frame from the first base. V is pruned by 2 bases and J by 2 bases, leaving 12 bases of the junction without a gene match. Study-wide conclusions, independent of this receptor: Reportedly, close to half of the unique spike-specific TCRs recognized epitopes lying outside the regions that are mutated in the B.1.351 and B.1.1.7 variants. CD4 TCRs associated with the vaccine covered the entire spike protein, and the dominant responses were in regions 160-218 and 743-854. Conclusions about previously exposed vaccinees were limited because only five to seven AZD1222 recipients were SARS-CoV-2 seropositive at baseline. Because no samples from the day 14 peak response were available, repertoires could be characterized only after the peak T cell response. In the small 56-69-year group, the increase in depth fell short of significance, most likely because of low power. Participants were mostly white British, with more females than males. The authors suggested clonal diversity may have been underestimated. After two AZD1222 doses, both the breadth and the depth of spike-specific TCRs were significantly higher than at day 0 and than in MenACWY recipients.

Sequenced material: peripheral blood, taken on day 0 of AZD1222 vaccination. In this chain, TRBV6-2 or TRBV6-3 is recombined with TRBJ2-3; TRBD2 fits 8 bases in the junction. The clonotype originates from an adult in good health. The DNA sequence reads TGTGCCAGCAGTTACGAAGCCAGCGGGGGTTCCCACACAGATACGCAGTATTTT. Translated, it reads CASSYEASGGSHTDTQYF.